This T cell receptor beta chain was identified during a study of blood T cells in healthy people across ages. Study findings and constraints: Considered underestimates were the diversity estimates obtained from one million T cells. Leaving the PBMCs unsorted stopped any conclusive comparison of naive versus antigen-experienced cells.

The authors isolated at least 6.5 million PBMCs per sample. With a J-beta primer mix and a sample-barcoded 5' primer, a second PCR ran about 7 to 12 cycles. Each CDR3 protein is one row after TCRdb ran MiXCR on the 5' RACE reads. The table shows more than 1,400,000 distinct CDR3 sequences, with roughly 45% occurring only once. The CDR3 is 16 amino acids. Germline-derived CDR1 and CDR2 are DFQATT and SNEGSKA (reference sequence). Concerning this clonotype itself: Its specificity is not known.

This sequence originates from a young woman in good health. Sequenced input: blood. The chain joins TRBV20-1 to TRBJ2-1; D is unclear. The end of the DNA is better explained by TRBJ2-7, so the J call may be wrong. The CDR3 spells CSARDFSAQMYNEQYF. In nucleotides, the CDR3 is TGCAGTGCTAGAGATTTTTCAGCGCAGATGTACAATGAGCAGTACTTC.